This TCR beta chain was captured in a study of OX40 agonist ivuxolimab in advanced cancers. Data came from immunoSEQ multiplex PCR; TCRdb stores just in-frame clones and leaves some out. The sample contains roughly 18,000 clones, 60% to 80% of which appear only once. A word on this clone: The target antigen is unknown.

General study points: It was not determined which antigens were specifically recognized by the peripheral T cells that had undergone clonal expansion.

The material sequenced was CD4+ or CD8+ T cells sorted from blood, taken in a trial of the OX40 agonist ivuxolimab. The clonotype comes from an adult with an advanced solid tumor such as melanoma, head and neck, liver or kidney cancer.

CDR3 loop: CASSTDRDEQYF. DNA of the CDR3: TGTGCCAGTAGTACGGACAGGGACGAGCAGTACTTC. The chain uses TRBV19 and TRBJ2-5, with 8 bases fitting TRBD1. Judging by the DNA end, TRBJ2-7 fits better; the J call may be wrong. CDR1 and CDR2 from the germline V gene are LNHDA and SQIVND (reference sequence). The CDR3 is 12 residues long.